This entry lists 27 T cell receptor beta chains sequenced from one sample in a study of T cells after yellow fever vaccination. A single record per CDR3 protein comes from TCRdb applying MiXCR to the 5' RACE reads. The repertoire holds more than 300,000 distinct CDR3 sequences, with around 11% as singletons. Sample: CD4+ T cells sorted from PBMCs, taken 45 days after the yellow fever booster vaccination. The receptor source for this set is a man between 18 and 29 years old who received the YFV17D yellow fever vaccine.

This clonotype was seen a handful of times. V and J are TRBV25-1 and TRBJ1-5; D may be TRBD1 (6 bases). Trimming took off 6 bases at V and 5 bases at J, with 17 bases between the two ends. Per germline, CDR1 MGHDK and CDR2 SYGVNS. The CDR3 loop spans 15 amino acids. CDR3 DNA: TGTGCCAGCAGCCCCGTCGGGGGCTGGGATCAGCCCCAGCATTTT. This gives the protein CASSPVGGWDQPQHF.

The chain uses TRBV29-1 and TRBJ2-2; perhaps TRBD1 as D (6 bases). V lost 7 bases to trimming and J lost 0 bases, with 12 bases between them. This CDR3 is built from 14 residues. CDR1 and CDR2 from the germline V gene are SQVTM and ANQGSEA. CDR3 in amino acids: CSALGTSNTGELFF. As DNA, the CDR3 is TGCAGCGCCCTCGGGACATCGAACACCGGGGAGCTGTTTTTT.

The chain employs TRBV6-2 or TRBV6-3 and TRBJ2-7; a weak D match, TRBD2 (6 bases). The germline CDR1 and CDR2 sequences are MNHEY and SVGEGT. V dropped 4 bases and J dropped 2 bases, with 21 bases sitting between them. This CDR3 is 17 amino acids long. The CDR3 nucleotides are TGTGCCAGCAGTTTGCCCCCGGGACTCAGGTTGCCCTACGAGCAGTACGTC. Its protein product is CASSLPPGLRLPYEQYV.

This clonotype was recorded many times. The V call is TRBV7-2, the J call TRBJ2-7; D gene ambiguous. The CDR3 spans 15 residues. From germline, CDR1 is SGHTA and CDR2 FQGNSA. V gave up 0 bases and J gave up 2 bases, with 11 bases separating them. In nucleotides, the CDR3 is TGTGCCAGCAGCTTAGCAGGGTTGAGCGCCTACGAGCAGTACTTC. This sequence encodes CASSLAGLSAYEQYF.

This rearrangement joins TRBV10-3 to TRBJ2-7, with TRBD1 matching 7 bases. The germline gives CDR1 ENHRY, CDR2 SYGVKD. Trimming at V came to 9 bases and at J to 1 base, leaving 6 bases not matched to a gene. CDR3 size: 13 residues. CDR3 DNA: TGTGCCATGAGACAGGGAAATTCCTACGAGCAGTACTTC. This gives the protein CAMRQGNSYEQYF.

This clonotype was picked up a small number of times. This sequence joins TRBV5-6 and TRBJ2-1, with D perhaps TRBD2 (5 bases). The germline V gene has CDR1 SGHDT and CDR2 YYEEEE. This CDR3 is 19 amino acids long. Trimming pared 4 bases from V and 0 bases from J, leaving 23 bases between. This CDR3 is CASSLMLVGGSDSYNEQFF. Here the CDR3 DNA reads TGTGCCAGCAGCCTGATGCTCGTGGGCGGGTCGGACTCCTACAATGAGCAGTTCTTC.

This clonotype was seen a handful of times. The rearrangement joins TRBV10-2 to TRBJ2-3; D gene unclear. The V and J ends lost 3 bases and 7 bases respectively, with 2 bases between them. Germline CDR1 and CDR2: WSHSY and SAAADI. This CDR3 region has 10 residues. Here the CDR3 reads CASSDYTQYF. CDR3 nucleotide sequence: TGCGCCAGCAGTGATTATACGCAGTATTTT.

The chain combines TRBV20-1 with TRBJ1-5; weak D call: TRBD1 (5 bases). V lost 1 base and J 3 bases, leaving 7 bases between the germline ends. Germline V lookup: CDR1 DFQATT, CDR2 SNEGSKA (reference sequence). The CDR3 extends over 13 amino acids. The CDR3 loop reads CSARGDFNQPQHF. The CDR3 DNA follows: TGCAGTGCTAGAGGGGACTTCAATCAGCCCCAGCATTTT.

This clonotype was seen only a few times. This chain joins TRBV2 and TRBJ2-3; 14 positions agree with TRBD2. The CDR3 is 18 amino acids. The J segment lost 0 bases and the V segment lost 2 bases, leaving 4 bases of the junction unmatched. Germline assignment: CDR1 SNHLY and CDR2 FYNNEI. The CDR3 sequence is CASSEMGLAGDSTDTQYF. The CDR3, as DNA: TGTGCCAGCAGTGAAATGGGACTAGCGGGGGATAGCACAGATACGCAGTATTTT. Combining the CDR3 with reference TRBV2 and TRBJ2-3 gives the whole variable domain EPEVTQTPSHQVTQMGQEVILRCVPISNHLYFYWYRQILGQKVEFLVSFYNNEISEKSEIFDDQFSVERPDGSNFTLKIRSTKLEDSAMYFCASSEMGLAGDSTDTQYFGPGTRLTVL.

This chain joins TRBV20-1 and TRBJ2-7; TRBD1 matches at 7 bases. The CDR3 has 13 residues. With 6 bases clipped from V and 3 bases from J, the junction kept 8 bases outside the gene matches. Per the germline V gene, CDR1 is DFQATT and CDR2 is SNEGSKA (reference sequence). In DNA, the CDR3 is TGCAGTGCACCCAGGACAGGCCTCTACGAGCAGTACTTC. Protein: CSAPRTGLYEQYF.

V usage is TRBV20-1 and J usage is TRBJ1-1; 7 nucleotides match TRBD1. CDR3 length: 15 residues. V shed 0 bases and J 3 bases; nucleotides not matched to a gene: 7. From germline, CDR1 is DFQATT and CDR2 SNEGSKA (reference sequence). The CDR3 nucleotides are TGCAGTGCTAGAGATGGGAACAGGGGCTACACTGAAGCTTTCTTT. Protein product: CSARDGNRGYTEAFF.

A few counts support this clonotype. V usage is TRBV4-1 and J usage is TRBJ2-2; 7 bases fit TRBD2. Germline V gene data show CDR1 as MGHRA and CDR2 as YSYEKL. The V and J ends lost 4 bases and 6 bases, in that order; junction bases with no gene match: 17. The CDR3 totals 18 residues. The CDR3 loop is CASSPVGSSGRRPGELFF. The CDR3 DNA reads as TGCGCCAGCAGCCCAGTAGGTTCTAGCGGAAGAAGACCCGGGGAGCTGTTTTTT.

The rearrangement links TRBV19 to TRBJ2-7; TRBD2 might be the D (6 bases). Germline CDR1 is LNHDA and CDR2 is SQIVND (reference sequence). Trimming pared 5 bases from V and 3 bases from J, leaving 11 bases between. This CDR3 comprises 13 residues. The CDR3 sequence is CASSVGLHYEQYV. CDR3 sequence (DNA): TGTGCCAGTAGTGTGGGACTCCACTACGAGCAGTACGTC.

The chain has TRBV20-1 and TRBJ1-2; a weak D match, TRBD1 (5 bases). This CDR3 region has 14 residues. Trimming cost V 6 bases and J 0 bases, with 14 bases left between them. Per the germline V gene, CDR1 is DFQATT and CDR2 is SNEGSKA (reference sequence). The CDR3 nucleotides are TGCAGTGCAATCCGGGACGGCGCTAACTATGGCTACACCTTC. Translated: CSAIRDGANYGYTF.

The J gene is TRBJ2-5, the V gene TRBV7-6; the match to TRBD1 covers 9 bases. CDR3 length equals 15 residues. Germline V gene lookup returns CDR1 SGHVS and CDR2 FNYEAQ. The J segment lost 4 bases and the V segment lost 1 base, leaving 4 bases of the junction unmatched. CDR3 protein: CASSLVQGAGETQYF. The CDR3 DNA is TGTGCCAGCAGCTTAGTACAGGGGGCGGGAGAGACCCAGTACTTC. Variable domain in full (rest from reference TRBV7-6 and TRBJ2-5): GAGVSQSPRYKVTKRGQDVALRCDPISGHVSLYWYRQALGQGPEFLTYFNYEAQQDKSGLPNDRFSAERPEGSISTLTIQRTEQRDSAMYRCASSLVQGAGETQYFGPGTRLLVL.

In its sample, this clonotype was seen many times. The CDR3 DNA reads as TGCGCCAGCAGACCCACAGTTTGGATGAGGGACACTGAAGCTTTCTTT. It encodes CASRPTVWMRDTEAFF. The chain combines TRBV5-1 with TRBJ1-1; D unresolved. The ends were cut back, 5 bases at V and 3 bases at J, with 20 bases in the middle. The germline CDR1 and CDR2 sequences are SGHRS and YFSETQ. The CDR3 is 16 residues long.

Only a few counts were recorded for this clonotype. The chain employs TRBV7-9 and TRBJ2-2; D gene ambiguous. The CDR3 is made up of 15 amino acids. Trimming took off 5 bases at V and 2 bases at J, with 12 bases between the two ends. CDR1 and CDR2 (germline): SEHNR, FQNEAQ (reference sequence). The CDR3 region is CASSHRAHNTGELFF. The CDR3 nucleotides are TGTGCCAGCAGCCACCGGGCCCACAACACCGGGGAGCTGTTTTTT. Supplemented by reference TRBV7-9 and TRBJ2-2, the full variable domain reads DTGVSQNPRHKITKRGQNVTFRCDPISEHNRLYWYRQTLGQGPEFLTYFQNEAQLEKSRLLSDRFSAERPKGSFSTLEIQRTEQGDSAMYLCASSHRAHNTGELFFGEGSRLTVL.

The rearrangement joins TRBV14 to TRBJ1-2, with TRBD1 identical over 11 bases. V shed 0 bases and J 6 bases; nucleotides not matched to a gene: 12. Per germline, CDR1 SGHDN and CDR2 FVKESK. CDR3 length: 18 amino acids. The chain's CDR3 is CASSQDSLVDRGLDGYTF. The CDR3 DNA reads TGTGCCAGCAGCCAAGATTCGTTGGTGGACAGGGGGCTGGATGGCTACACCTTC.

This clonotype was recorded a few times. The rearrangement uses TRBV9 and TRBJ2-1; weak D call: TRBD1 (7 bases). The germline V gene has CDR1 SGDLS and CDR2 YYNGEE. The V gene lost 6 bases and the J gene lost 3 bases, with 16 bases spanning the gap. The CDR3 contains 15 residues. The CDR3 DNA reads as TGTGCCAGCAACAGACTAGGACAGGACTACAATGAGCAGTTCTTC. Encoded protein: CASNRLGQDYNEQFF.

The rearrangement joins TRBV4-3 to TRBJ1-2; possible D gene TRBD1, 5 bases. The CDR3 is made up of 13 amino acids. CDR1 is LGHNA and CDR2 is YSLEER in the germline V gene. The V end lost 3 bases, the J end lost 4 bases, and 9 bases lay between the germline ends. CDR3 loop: CASSQRGLYGYTF. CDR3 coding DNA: TGCGCCAGCAGCCAGCGGGGCCTCTATGGCTACACCTTC.

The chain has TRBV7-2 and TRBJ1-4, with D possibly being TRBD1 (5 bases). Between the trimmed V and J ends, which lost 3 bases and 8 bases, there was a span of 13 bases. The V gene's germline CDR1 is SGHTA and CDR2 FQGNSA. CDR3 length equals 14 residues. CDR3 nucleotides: TGTGCCAGCAGCTTCAGCAGGGTTGGCGAAAAACTGTTTTTT. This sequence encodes CASSFSRVGEKLFF.

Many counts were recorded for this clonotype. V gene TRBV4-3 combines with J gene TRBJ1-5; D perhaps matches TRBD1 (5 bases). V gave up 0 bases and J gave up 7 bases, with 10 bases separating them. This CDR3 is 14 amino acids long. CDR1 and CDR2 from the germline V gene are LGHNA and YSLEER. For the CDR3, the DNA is TGCGCCAGCAGCCAAGAGCGGGGCCGGCAGCCCCAGCATTTT. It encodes CASSQERGRQPQHF.

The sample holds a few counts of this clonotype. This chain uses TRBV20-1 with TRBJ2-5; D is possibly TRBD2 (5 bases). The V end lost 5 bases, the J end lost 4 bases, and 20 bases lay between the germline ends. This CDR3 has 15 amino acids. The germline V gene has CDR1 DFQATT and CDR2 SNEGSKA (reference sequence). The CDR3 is CSAGPAGVSGETQYF. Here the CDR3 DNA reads TGCAGTGCTGGGCCTGCCGGGGTTAGTGGAGAGACCCAGTACTTC.

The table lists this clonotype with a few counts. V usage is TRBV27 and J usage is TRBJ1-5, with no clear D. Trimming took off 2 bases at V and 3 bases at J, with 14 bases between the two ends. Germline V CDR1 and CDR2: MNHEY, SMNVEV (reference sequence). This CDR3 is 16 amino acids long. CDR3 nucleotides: TGTGCCAGCAGTTTAAGTGGCGGGAGAAACAATCAGCCCCAGCATTTT. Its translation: CASSLSGGRNNQPQHF.

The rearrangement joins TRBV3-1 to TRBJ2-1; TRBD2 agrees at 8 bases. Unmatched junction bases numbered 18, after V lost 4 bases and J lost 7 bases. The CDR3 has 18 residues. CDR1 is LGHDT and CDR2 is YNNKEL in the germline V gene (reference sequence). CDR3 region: CASSPPRWAGGRRNEQFF. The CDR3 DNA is TGTGCCAGCAGCCCCCCCCGGTGGGCGGGGGGCCGTCGAAATGAGCAGTTCTTC.

CDR3 residues: CASRVGADTQYF. The CDR3 region has the DNA TGTGCCAGCAGGGTGGGGGCAGATACGCAGTATTTT. V usage is TRBV6-2 or TRBV6-3 and J usage is TRBJ2-3; perhaps D is TRBD1 or TRBD2 (5 bases each). The CDR3 contains 12 residues. CDR1 is MNHEY, CDR2 SVGEGT, per germline. Trimming cost V 6 bases and J 4 bases, with 8 bases left between them.

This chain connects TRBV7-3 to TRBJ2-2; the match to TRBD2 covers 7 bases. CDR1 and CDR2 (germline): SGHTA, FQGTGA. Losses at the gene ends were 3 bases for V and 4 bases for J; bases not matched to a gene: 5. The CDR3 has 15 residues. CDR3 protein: CASSFGASGTGELFF. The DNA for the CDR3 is TGTGCCAGCAGCTTTGGGGCTAGCGGCACCGGGGAGCTGTTTTTT.